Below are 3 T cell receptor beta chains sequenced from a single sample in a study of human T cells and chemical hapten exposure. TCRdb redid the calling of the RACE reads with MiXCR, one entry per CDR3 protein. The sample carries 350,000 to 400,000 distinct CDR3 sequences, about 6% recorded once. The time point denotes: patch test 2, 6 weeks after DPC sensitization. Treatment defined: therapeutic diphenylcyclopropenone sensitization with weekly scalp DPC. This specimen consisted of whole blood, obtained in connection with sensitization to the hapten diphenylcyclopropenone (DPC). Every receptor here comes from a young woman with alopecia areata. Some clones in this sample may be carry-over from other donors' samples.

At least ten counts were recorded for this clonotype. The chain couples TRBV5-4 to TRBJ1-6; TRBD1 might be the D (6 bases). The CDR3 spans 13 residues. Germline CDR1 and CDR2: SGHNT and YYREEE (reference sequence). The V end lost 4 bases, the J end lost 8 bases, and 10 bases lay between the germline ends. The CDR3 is CASSREGDSPLHF. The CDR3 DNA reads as TGTGCCAGCAGCCGCGAGGGGGATTCACCCCTCCACTTT.

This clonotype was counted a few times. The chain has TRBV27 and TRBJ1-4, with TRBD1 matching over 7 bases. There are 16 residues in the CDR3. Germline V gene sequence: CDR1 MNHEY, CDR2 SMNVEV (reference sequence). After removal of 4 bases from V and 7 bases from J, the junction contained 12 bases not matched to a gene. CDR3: CASSSPRQGRGEKLFF. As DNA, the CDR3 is TGTGCCAGCAGTTCCCCCCGACAGGGACGAGGTGAAAAACTGTTTTTT.

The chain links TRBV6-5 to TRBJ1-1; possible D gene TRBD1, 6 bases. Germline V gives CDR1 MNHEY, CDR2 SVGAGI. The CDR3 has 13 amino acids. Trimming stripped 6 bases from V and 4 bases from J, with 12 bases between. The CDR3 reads CASSPQGFTEAFF. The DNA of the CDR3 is TGTGCCAGCAGCCCACAGGGATTCACTGAAGCTTTCTTT.